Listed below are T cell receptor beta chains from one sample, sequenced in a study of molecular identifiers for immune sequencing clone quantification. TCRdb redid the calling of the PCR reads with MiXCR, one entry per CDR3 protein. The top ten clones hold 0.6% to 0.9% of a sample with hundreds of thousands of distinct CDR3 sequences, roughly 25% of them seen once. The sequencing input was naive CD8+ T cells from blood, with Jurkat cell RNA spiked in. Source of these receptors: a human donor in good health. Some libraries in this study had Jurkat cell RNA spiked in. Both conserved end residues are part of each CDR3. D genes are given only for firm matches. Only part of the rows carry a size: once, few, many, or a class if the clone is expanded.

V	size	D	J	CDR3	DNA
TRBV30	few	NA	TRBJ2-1	CAWSQGYYNEQFF	TGTGCCTGGAGCCAGGGGTACTACAATGAGCAGTTCTTC
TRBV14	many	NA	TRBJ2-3	CASSQDPDIIGTDTQYF	TGTGCCAGCAGCCAAGACCCCGACATAATCGGCACAGATACGCAGTATTTT
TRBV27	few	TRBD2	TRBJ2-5	CASSLGASGSFQETQYF	TGTGCCAGCAGTTTAGGTGCTAGCGGGAGCTTCCAAGAGACCCAGTACTTC
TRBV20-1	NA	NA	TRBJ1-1	CSLRGRLPEALF	TGCAGTCTCCGGGGCAGACTGCCTGAAGCTCTCTTT
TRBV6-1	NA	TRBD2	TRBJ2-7	CASSELIAGGGEQYF	TGTGCCAGCAGTGAATTAATAGCGGGGGGGGGCGAGCAGTACTTC
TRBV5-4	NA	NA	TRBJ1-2	CASSLGGAGRVDGYTF	TGTGCCAGCAGCTTGGGGGGGGCAGGGAGAGTGGATGGCTACACCTTC
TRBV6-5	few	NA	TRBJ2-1	CASSYVGVLSEQFF	TGTGCCAGCAGTTACGTCGGAGTTCTGAGTGAGCAGTTCTTC
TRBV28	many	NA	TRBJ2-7	CASSLVEGSEQYF	TGTGCCAGCAGTTTGGTGGAGGGGTCCGAGCAGTACTTC
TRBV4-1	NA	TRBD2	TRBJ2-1	CASSREASGGNEQFF	TGCGCCAGCAGCCGTGAGGCTAGCGGGGGGAATGAGCAGTTCTTC
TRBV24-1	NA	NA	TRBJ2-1	CATSPWREWSNEQFF	TGTGCCACCAGCCCTTGGAGGGAGTGGAGCAATGAGCAGTTCTTC
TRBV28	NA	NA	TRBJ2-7	CASNNHRGGFSYEQYF	TGTGCCAGCAATAACCACAGGGGGGGGTTTAGCTACGAGCAGTACTTC
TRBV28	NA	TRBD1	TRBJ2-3	CASSPPGQGYTDTQYF	TGTGCCAGCAGTCCTCCGGGACAGGGATACACAGATACGCAGTATTTT
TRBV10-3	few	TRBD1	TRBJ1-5	CAISAGQGARSNQPQHF	TGTGCCATCAGTGCTGGACAGGGGGCGAGGAGCAATCAGCCCCAGCATTTT
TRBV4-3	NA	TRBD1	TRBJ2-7	CASSQDFAGGANYEQYF	TGCGCCAGCAGCCAAGACTTTGCAGGGGGCGCGAACTACGAGCAGTACTTC
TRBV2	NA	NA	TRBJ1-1	CASSDTRYTEAFF	TGTGCCAGCAGTGACACCAGGTACACTGAAGCTTTCTTT
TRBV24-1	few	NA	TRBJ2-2	CATSDLGSGELFF	TGTGCCACCAGTGATTTAGGCTCCGGGGAGCTGTTTTTT
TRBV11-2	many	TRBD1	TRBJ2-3	CASSFGQGADTQYF	TGTGCCAGCAGCTTCGGACAGGGGGCAGATACGCAGTATTTT
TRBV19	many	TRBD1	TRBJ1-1	CASETGAEGTEAFF	TGTGCCAGTGAGACAGGGGCCGAGGGCACTGAAGCTTTCTTT
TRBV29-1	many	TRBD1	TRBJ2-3	CSAETTGKLTDTQYF	TGCAGCGCTGAGACGACAGGGAAACTCACAGATACGCAGTATTTT
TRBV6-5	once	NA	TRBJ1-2	CASSFGRRGDGYTF	TGTGCCAGCAGTTTTGGACGCCGGGGGGACGGCTACACCTTC
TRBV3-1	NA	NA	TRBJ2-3	CASSPLPSDTQYF	TGTGCCAGCAGCCCCCTCCCTTCAGATACGCAGTATTTT
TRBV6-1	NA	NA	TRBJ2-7	CASSFGAGLMAYEQYF	TGTGCCAGCAGCTTTGGGGCGGGACTCATGGCCTACGAGCAGTACTTC
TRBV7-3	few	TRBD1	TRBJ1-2	CASSPGTAISNYGYTF	TGTGCCAGCAGCCCAGGGACAGCAATTTCAAACTATGGCTACACCTTC
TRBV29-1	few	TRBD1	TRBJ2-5	CSVQGVSLEGETQYF	TGCAGCGTACAGGGGGTTTCCCTTGAAGGAGAGACCCAGTACTTC
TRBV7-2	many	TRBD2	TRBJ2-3	CASSSTLAVNTDTQYF	TGTGCCAGCAGCTCTACACTAGCGGTCAACACAGATACGCAGTATTTT
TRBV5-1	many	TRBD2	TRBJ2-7	CASSFGTSGYEQYF	TGTGCCAGCAGCTTCGGGACTAGCGGTTACGAGCAGTACTTC
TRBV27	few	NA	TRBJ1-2	CASSPSPNYGYTF	TGTGCCAGCAGTCCCAGTCCTAACTATGGCTACACCTTC
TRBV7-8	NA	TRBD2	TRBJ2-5	CTSSLAGGLAVIQETQYF	TGTACCAGCAGCTTAGCAGGCGGGCTAGCGGTGATCCAAGAGACCCAGTACTTC
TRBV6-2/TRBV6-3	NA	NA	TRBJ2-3	CASSYDVTGASTDTQYF	TGTGCCAGCAGTTACGATGTCACGGGGGCCAGCACAGATACGCAGTATTTT
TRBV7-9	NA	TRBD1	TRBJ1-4	CASSSGTAEKLFF	TGTGCCAGCAGCTCAGGGACAGCAGAAAAACTGTTTTTT